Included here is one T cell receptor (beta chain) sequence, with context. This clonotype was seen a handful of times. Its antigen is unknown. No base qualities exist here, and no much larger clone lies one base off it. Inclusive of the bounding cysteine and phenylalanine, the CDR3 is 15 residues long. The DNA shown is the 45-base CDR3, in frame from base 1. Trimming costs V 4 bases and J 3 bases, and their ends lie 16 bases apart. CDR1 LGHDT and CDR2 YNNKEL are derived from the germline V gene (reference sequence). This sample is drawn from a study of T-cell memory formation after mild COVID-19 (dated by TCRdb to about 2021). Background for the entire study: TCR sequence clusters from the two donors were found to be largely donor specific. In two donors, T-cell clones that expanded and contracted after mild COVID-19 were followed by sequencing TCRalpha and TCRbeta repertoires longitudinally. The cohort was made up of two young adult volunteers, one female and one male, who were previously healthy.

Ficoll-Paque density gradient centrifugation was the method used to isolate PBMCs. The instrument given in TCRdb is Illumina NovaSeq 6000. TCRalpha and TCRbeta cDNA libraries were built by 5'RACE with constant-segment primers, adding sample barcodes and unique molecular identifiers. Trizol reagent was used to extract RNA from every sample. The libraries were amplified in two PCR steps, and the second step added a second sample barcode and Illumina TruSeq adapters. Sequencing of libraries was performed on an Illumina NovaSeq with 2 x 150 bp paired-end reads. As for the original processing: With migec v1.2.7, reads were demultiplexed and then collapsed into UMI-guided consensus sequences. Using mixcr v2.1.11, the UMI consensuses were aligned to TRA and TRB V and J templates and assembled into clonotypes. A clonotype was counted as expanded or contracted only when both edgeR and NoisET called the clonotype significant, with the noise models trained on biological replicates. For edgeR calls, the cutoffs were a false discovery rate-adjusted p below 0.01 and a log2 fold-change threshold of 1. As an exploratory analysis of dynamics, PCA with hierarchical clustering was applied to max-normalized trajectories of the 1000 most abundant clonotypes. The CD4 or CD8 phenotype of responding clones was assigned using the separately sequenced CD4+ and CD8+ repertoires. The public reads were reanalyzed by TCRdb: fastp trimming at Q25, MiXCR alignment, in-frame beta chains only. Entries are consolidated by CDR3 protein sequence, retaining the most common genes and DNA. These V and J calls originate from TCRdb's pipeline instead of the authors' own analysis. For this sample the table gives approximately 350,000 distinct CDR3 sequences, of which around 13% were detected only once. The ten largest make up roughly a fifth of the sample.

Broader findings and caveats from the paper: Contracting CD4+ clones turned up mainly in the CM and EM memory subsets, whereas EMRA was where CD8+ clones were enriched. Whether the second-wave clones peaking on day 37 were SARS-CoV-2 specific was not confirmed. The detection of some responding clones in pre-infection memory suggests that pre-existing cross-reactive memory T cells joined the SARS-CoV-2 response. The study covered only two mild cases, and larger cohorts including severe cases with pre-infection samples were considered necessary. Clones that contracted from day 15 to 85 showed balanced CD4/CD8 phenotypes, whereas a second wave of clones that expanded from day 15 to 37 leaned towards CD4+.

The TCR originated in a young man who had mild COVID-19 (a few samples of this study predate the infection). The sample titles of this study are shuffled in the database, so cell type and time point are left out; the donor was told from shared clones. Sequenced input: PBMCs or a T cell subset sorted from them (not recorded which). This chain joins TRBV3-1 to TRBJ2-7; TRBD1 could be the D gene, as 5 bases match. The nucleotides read TGTGCCAGCAGCCCGGCCAATGACAGATTCTACGAGCAGTACTTC. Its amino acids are CASSPANDRFYEQYF.